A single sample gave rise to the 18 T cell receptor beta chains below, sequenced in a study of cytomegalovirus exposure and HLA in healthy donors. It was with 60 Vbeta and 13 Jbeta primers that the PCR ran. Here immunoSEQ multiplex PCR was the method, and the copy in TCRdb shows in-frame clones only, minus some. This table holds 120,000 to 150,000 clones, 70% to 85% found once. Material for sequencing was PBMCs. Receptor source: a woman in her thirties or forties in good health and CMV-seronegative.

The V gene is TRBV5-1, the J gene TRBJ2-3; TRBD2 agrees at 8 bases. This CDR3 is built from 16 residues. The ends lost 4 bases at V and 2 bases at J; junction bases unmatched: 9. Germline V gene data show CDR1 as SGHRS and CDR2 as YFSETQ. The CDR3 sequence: CASSPGRGRDTDTQYF. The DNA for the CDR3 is TGCGCCAGCAGCCCCGGGAGGGGGAGAGACACAGATACGCAGTATTTT.

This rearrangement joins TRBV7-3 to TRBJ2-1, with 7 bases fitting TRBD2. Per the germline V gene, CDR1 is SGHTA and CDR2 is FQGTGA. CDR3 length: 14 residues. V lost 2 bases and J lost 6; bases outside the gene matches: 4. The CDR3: CASSLFGGGNEQFF. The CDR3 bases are TGTGCCAGCAGCTTATTCGGCGGGGGCAATGAGCAGTTCTTC.

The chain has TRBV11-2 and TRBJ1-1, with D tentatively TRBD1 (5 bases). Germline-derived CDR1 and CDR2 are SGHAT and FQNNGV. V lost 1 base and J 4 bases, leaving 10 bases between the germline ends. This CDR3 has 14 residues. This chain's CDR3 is CASSLGGVGTEAFF. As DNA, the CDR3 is TGTGCCAGCAGCTTAGGGGGGGTTGGCACTGAAGCTTTCTTT. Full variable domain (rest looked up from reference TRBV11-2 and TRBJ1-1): EAGVAQSPRYKIIEKRQSVAFWCNPISGHATLYWYQQILGQGPKLLIQFQNNGVVDDSQLPKDRFSAERLKGVDSTLKIQPAKLEDSAVYLCASSLGGVGTEAFFGQGTRLTVV.

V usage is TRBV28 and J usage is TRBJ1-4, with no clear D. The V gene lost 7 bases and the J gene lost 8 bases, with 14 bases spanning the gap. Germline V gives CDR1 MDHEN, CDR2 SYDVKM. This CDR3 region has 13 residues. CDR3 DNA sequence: TGTGCCAGCACCCTCCACCCCAGGGAAAAACTGTTTTTT. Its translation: CASTLHPREKLFF.

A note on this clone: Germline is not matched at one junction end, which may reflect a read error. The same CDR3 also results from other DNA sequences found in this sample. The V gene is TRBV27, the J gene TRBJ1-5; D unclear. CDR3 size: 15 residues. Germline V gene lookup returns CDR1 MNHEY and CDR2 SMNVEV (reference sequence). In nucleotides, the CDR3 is TGTGCCAGCAGTTTATACCCCGGGAGCAATCAGCCCCAGCACTTT. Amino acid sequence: CASSLYPGSNQPQHF.

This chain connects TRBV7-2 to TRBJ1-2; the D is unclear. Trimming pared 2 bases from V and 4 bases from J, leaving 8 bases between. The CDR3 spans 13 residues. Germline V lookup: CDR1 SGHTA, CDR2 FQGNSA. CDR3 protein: CASSLPAGYGYTF. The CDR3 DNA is TGTGCCAGCAGCTTACCGGCAGGCTATGGCTACACCTTC.

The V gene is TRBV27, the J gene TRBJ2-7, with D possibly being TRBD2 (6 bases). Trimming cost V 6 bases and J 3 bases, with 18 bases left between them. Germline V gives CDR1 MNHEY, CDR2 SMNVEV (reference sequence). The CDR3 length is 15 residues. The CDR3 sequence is CASRRTGTPHYEQYF. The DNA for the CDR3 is TGTGCCAGCAGAAGAACCGGGACTCCGCACTACGAGCAGTACTTC.

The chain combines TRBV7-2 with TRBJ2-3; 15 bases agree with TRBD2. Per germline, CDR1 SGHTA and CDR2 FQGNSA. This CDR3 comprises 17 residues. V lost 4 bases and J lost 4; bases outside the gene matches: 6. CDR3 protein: CASSSGLAGGPPDTQYF. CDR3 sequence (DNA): TGTGCCAGCAGCTCAGGACTAGCGGGAGGGCCACCAGATACGCAGTATTTT.

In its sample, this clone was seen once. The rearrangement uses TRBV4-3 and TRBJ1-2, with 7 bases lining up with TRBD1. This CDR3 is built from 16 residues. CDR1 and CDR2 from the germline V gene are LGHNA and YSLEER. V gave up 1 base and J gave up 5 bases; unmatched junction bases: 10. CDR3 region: CASSQGGDSRVYGYTF. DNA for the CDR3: TGCGCCAGCAGCCAAGGCGGGGACAGCCGAGTTTATGGCTACACCTTC.

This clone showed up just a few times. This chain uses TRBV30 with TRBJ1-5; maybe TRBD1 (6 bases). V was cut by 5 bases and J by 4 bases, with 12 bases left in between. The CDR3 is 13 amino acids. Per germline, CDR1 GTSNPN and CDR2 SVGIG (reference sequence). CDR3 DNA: TGTGCCTGGGGAGGACAGAATAATCAGCCCCAGCATTTT. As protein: CAWGGQNNQPQHF.

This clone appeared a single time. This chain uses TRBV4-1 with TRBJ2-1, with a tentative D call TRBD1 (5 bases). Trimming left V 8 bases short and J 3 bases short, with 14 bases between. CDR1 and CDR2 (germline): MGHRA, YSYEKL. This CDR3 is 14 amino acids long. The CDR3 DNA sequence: TGCGCCAGCGCGGACACAAACCTCTACAATGAGCAGTTCTTC. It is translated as CASADTNLYNEQFF.

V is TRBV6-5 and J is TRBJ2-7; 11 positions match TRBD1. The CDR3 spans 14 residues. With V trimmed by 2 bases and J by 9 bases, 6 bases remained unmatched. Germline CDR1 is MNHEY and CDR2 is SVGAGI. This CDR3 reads CASSYAGTGGVQYF. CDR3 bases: TGTGCCAGCAGTTACGCCGGGACAGGGGGTGTGCAGTACTTC.

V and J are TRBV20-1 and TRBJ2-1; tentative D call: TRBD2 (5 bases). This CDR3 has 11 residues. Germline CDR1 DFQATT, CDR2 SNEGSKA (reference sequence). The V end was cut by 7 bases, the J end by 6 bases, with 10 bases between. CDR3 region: CSGRTLNEQFF. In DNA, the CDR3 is TGCAGTGGAAGGACTCTCAATGAGCAGTTCTTC.

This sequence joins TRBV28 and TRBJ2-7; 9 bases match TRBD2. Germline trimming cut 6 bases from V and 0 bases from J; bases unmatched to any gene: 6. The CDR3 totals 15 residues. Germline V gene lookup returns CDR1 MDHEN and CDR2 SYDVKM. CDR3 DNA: TGTGCCAGCAGGTTAGCGGGAGTTTACTCCTACGAGCAGTACTTC. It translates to CASRLAGVYSYEQYF.

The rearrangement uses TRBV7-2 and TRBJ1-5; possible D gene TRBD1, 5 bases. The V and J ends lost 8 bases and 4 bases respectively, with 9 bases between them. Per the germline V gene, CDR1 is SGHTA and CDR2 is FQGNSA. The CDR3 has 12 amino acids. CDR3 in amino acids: CASGTGNQPQHF. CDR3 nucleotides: TGTGCCAGCGGCACAGGTAATCAGCCCCAGCATTTT.

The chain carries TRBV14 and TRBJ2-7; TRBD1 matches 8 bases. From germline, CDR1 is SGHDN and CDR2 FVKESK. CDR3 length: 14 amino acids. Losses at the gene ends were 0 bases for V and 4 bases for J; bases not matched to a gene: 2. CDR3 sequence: CASSQETGGYEQYF. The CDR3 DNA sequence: TGTGCCAGCAGCCAAGAAACAGGGGGATACGAGCAGTACTTC.

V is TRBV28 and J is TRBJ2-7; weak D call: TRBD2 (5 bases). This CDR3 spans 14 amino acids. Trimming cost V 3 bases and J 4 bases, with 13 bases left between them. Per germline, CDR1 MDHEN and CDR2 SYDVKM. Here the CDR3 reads CASSLIPGKYEQYF. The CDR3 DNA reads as TGTGCCAGCAGTTTGATTCCGGGGAAATACGAGCAGTACTTC.

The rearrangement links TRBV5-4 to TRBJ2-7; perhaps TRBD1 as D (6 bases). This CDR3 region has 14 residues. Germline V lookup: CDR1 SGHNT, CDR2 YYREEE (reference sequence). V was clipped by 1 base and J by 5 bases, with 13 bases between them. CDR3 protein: CASSLRGQLDEQYF. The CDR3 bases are TGTGCCAGCAGCTTGAGAGGACAGCTCGACGAGCAGTACTTC. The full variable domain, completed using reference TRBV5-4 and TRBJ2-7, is ETGVTQSPTHLIKTRGQQVTLRCSSQSGHNTVSWYQQALGQGPQFIFQYYREEENGRGNFPPRFSGLQFPNYSSELNVNALELDDSALYLCASSLRGQLDEQYFGPGTRLTVT.